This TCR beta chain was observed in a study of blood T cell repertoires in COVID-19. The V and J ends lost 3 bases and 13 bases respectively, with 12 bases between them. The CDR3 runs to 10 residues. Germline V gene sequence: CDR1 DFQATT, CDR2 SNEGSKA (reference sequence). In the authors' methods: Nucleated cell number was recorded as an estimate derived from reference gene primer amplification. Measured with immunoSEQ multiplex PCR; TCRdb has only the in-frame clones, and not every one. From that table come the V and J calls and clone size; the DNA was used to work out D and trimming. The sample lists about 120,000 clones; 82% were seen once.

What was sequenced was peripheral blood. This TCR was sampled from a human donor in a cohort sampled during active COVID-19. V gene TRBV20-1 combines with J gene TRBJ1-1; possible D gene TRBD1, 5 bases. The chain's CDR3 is CSARRDANFF. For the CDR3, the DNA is TGCAGTGCTAGGCGGGACGCAAATTTCTTT.